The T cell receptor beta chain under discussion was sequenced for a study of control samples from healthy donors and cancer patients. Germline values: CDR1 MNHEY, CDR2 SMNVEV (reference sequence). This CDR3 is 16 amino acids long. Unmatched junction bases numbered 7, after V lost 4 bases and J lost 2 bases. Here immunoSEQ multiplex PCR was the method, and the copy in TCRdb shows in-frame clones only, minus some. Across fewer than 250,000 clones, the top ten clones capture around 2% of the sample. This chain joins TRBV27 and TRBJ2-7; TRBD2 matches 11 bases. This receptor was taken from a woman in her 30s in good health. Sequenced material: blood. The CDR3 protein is CASSSPLAGGTYEQYF. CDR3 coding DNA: TGTGCCAGCAGTTCCCCTCTAGCGGGGGGCACCTACGAGCAGTACTTC.